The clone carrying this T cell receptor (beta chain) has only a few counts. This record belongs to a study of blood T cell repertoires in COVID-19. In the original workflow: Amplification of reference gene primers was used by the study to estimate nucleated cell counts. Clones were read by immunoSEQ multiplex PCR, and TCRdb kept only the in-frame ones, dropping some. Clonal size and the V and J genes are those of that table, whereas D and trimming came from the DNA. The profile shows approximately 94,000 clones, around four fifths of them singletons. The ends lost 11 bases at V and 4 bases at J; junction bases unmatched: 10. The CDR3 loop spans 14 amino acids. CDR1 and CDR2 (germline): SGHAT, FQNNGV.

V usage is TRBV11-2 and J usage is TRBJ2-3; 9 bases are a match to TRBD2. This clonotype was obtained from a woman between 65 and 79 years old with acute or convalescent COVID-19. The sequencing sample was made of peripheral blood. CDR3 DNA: TGTGCCGGTCTTCGGCGGGGGGGCCCAGATACGCAGTATTTT. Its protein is CAGLRRGGPDTQYF.